This T cell receptor (beta chain) was identified in a study of blood T cell repertoires in COVID-19. Participants' reported clinical history set cohort assignment. The CDR3 covers 11 residues. Trimming took off 10 bases at V and 3 bases at J, with 9 bases between the two ends. Germline CDR1 is SNHLY and CDR2 is FYNNEI. Authors' data handling: How many nucleated cells were present was estimated from reference gene primer amplification. Repertoires were generated with immunoSEQ multiplex PCR, while TCRdb's copy carries only in-frame clones and drops some. From that table come the V and J calls and clone size; the DNA was used to work out D and trimming. Here the sample spans a few hundred thousand clones, about 87% being singletons.

The sample comprised PBMCs or T cells enriched from blood (not recorded which). The chain is built from TRBV2 and TRBJ1-1; D not resolved. The receptor was derived from a man under 40 who had recovered from COVID-19. The DNA for the CDR3 is TGTGCCAATTACGGTTACACTGAAGCTTTCTTT. Translated, it gives CANYGYTEAFF. The full variable domain, completed using reference TRBV2 and TRBJ1-1, is EPEVTQTPSHQVTQMGQEVILRCVPISNHLYFYWYRQILGQKVEFLVSFYNNEISEKSEIFDDQFSVERPDGSNFTLKIRSTKLEDSAMYFCANYGYTEAFFGQGTRLTVV.